This entry features one T cell receptor beta chain sequence. Antigen specificity is unknown. These data come from a study of T cell responses to AZD1222 COVID-19 vaccine. Overall study results and limits: Breadth and depth of Spike-specific TCRs rose after two AZD1222 doses. The reported proportion of spike-specific TCRs targeting unmutated variant regions was nearly half. Among the donors, most were white British and more were female, and clonal diversity was possibly underestimated.

Sequencing used immunoSEQ multiplex PCR; TCRdb keeps in-frame clones, though not all of them. The sample yields around 31,000 clones, approximately 93% seen once. This CDR3 region has 15 residues. The V end lost 5 bases, the J end lost 6 bases, and 16 bases lay between the germline ends. In germline, CDR1 is WSHSY, CDR2 SAAADI. The material was peripheral blood, obtained on day 0 of AZD1222 vaccination. This chain uses TRBV10-2 with TRBJ2-2, with a weak D call TRBD2 (5 bases). The receptor's source is an adult in good health. In DNA, the CDR3 is TGCGCCAGCAGTACTAGAGACGGATCCCCCGGGGAGCTGTTTTTT. This codes for CASSTRDGSPGELFF.